One sample yielded the 23 T cell receptor beta chains listed below, sequenced in a study of blood T cell repertoires in COVID-19. This table comes from immunoSEQ multiplex PCR, and its TCRdb copy is limited to in-frame clones, with some not included. This sample carries approximately 59,000 clones, roughly four fifths of them seen once, and the ten largest clones take under 35%. The source material was peripheral blood. The source of these receptors is a man aged 55 to 69 with COVID-19, enrolled during active disease.

This clone appeared once. This chain connects TRBV29-1 to TRBJ1-1; 9 bases agree with TRBD1. The CDR3 consists of 14 residues. The junction had 11 bases not matched to a gene; V was cut back by 7 bases and J by 5 bases. CDR1 SQVTM and CDR2 ANQGSEA come from the germline V gene. This chain's CDR3 is CSAPGQGLDTEAFF. DNA for the CDR3: TGCAGCGCTCCGGGACAGGGTCTAGATACTGAAGCTTTCTTT.

The chain couples TRBV19 to TRBJ2-2, with D perhaps matching TRBD2 (6 bases). This CDR3 comprises 15 residues. Germline CDR1 and CDR2: LNHDA and SQIVND (reference sequence). The V gene lost 9 bases and the J gene lost 6 bases, with 20 bases spanning the gap. As DNA, the CDR3 is TGTGCCAGCTCCTCCGGGACTGGAATCCCCGGGGAGCTGTTTTTT. Protein product: CASSSGTGIPGELFF. Filled out from reference TRBV19 and TRBJ2-2, the complete variable domain reads DGGITQSPKYLFRKEGQNVTLSCEQNLNHDAMYWYRQDPGQGLRLIYYSQIVNDFQKGDIAEGYSVSREKKESFPLTVTSAQKNPTAFYLCASSSGTGIPGELFFGEGSRLTVL.

The chain employs TRBV27 and TRBJ2-2, with 8 bases lining up with TRBD1. Germline V CDR1 and CDR2: MNHEY, SMNVEV (reference sequence). This CDR3 is 15 amino acids long. Trimming removed 3 bases from V and 4 bases from J; junction bases left unmatched: 4. The CDR3 is CASSFRDRPTGELFF. CDR3 nucleotide sequence: TGTGCCAGCAGTTTCCGGGACAGGCCCACCGGGGAGCTGTTTTTT.

The chain recombines TRBV7-3 with TRBJ2-2, with 10 bases aligning to TRBD2. The CDR3 contains 18 residues. CDR1 and CDR2 (germline): SGHTA, FQGTGA. V gave up 5 bases and J gave up 0 bases; unmatched junction bases: 9. The CDR3 protein is CASSPKPTSGANTGELFF. DNA of the CDR3: TGTGCCAGCAGCCCAAAACCCACTAGCGGGGCGAACACCGGGGAGCTGTTTTTT.

The rearrangement uses TRBV4-3 and TRBJ2-7, with 7 bases fitting TRBD1. J lost 0 bases, V lost 0 bases, and 2 bases had no gene match. From germline, CDR1 is LGHNA and CDR2 YSLEER. The CDR3 extends over 15 amino acids. CDR3 residues: CASSQDRGNSYEQYF. CDR3 nucleotides: TGCGCCAGCAGCCAAGACAGGGGGAACTCCTACGAGCAGTACTTC.

The V and J genes are TRBV7-2 and TRBJ1-6; no reliable D call. CDR3 length equals 16 residues. Germline V gene sequence: CDR1 SGHTA, CDR2 FQGNSA. The V end lost 2 bases, the J end lost 4 bases, and 12 bases lay between the germline ends. In nucleotides, the CDR3 is TGTGCCAGCAGCTTAAGGTCTCCCGGGTATAATTCACCCCTCCACTTT. Protein sequence: CASSLRSPGYNSPLHF.

The chain couples TRBV7-3 to TRBJ2-2; 8 positions match TRBD2. CDR3 length equals 14 residues. CDR1 and CDR2 from the germline V gene are SGHTA and FQGTGA. The V segment lost 5 bases and the J segment 7 bases; nucleotides outside the gene matches: 6. This CDR3 reads CASSPLAGRGELFF. CDR3 DNA: TGTGCCAGCAGCCCTCTAGCGGGTCGCGGGGAGCTGTTTTTT.

V usage is TRBV5-4 and J usage is TRBJ2-1; a weak D match, TRBD2 (5 bases). CDR3 length: 14 amino acids. The V end was cut by 0 bases, the J end by 9 bases, with 13 bases between. Germline V lookup: CDR1 SGHNT, CDR2 YYREEE (reference sequence). The CDR3 here is CASSLVVGVREQFF. CDR3 DNA: TGTGCCAGCAGCTTGGTGGTGGGAGTGCGTGAGCAGTTCTTC.

The gene calls are TRBV27 and TRBJ2-7; D remains unclear. Germline V gene data show CDR1 as MNHEY and CDR2 as SMNVEV (reference sequence). This CDR3 spans 13 amino acids. Trimming left V 3 bases short and J 3 bases short, with 9 bases between. CDR3 in amino acids: CASSFSQSYEQYF. DNA of the CDR3: TGTGCCAGCAGTTTCTCACAGAGCTACGAGCAGTACTTC.

This clone was detected only a few times. The rearrangement joins TRBV6-5 to TRBJ2-7, with TRBD1 as a possible D gene (5 bases). The V gene lost 0 bases and the J gene lost 2 bases, with 14 bases spanning the gap. CDR1 and CDR2 from the germline V gene are MNHEY and SVGAGI. This CDR3 has 16 residues. CDR3 bases: TGTGCCAGCAGTTACTCGACACAGGTGGGGACCTACGAGCAGTACTTC. It yields the protein CASSYSTQVGTYEQYF.

The V call is TRBV29-1, the J call TRBJ2-1; 7 nucleotides agree with TRBD2. The CDR3 contains 14 residues. Germline CDR1 and CDR2: SQVTM and ANQGSEA. V trimming: 6 bases; J trimming: 0 bases; junction bases outside the gene matches: 5. CDR3 in DNA: TGCAGCGTACCTAGCGGCGTCTCCTACAATGAGCAGTTCTTC. It yields the protein CSVPSGVSYNEQFF.

The table lists this clone with a count of one. The chain links TRBV11-3 to TRBJ2-1; D is possibly TRBD2 (6 bases). CDR3 length: 16 residues. V was trimmed by 0 bases and J by 4 bases, leaving 13 bases between them. Germline-derived CDR1 and CDR2 are SGHNT and YENEEA. The CDR3 region has the DNA TGTGCCAGCAGCTTAGAGGGGGGAGTACGATACAATGAGCAGTTCTTC. Residues: CASSLEGGVRYNEQFF.

J is TRBJ2-1 and V is TRBV4-2; 7 nucleotides align to TRBD2. Germline assignment: CDR1 LGHNA and CDR2 YNFKEQ. The CDR3 sequence is 16 residues long. The V gene end was trimmed by 1 base and the J gene end by 2 bases; junction bases not matched to a gene: 5. DNA of the CDR3: TGTGCCAGCAGCCAAGGAGCTAGCGGCCCCTACAATGAGCAGTTCTTC. This translates into CASSQGASGPYNEQFF.

The chain combines TRBV9 with TRBJ2-7, with TRBD2 identical over 16 bases. Germline V CDR1 and CDR2: SGDLS, YYNGEE. Trimming at V came to 0 bases and at J to 0 bases, leaving 6 bases not matched to a gene. CDR3 size: 19 residues. Written as DNA, the CDR3 is TGTGCCAGCAGCGTAGGCCTGGGACTAGCGGGAGGGCCCTCCTACGAGCAGTACTTC. This translates into CASSVGLGLAGGPSYEQYF. Supplemented by reference TRBV9 and TRBJ2-7, the full variable domain reads DSGVTQTPKHLITATGQRVTLRCSPRSGDLSVYWYQQSLDQGLQFLIQYYNGEERAKGNILERFSAQQFPDLHSELNLSSLELGDSALYFCASSVGLGLAGGPSYEQYFGPGTRLTVT.

The chain couples TRBV6-6 to TRBJ2-2; D may be TRBD1 (6 bases). V dropped 7 bases and J dropped 3 bases, with 15 bases sitting between them. The CDR3 loop spans 15 amino acids. Germline V gene lookup returns CDR1 MNHNY and CDR2 SVGAGI (reference sequence). CDR3: CASTIPKGDTGELFF. DNA of the CDR3: TGTGCCAGCACCATACCCAAGGGGGACACCGGGGAGCTGTTTTTT.

CDR3 loop: CASSIDPSKVVSNQPQHF. In DNA, the CDR3 is TGTGCCAGTAGTATAGACCCCTCTAAAGTGGTTAGCAATCAGCCCCAGCATTTT. The chain has TRBV19 and TRBJ1-5; D not resolved. The CDR3 covers 18 residues. From germline, CDR1 is LNHDA and CDR2 SQIVND (reference sequence). V lost 0 bases and J 0 bases, leaving 15 bases between the germline ends. The full variable domain, rest sourced from reference TRBV19 and TRBJ1-5, is DGGITQSPKYLFRKEGQNVTLSCEQNLNHDAMYWYRQDPGQGLRLIYYSQIVNDFQKGDIAEGYSVSREKKESFPLTVTSAQKNPTAFYLCASSIDPSKVVSNQPQHFGDGTRLSIL.

The V gene is TRBV7-2, the J gene TRBJ1-4, with TRBD1 matching over 8 bases. The CDR3 has 15 amino acids. V lost 5 bases and J lost 7; bases outside the gene matches: 9. The V gene's germline CDR1 is SGHTA and CDR2 FQGNSA. CDR3: CASSGQGRVGEKLFF. The CDR3 DNA is TGTGCCAGCAGCGGACAGGGCAGGGTTGGTGAAAAACTGTTTTTT. The full variable domain, rest sourced from reference TRBV7-2 and TRBJ1-4, is GAGVSQSPSNKVTEKGKDVELRCDPISGHTALYWYRQSLGQGLEFLIYFQGNSAPDKSGLPSDRFSAERTGGSVSTLTIQRTQQEDSAVYLCASSGQGRVGEKLFFGSGTQLSVL.

The chain is built from TRBV6-2 or TRBV6-3 and TRBJ2-2, with TRBD2 matching 9 bases. J gave up 0 bases and V 4 bases, and 6 bases lay outside the gene matches. CDR1 and CDR2 from the germline V gene are MNHEY and SVGEGT. CDR3 length: 17 residues. CDR3 DNA sequence: TGTGCCAGCAGTTTTACGGGACTAGCCACGAACACCGGGGAGCTGTTTTTT. It specifies CASSFTGLATNTGELFF.

The V call is TRBV6-2 or TRBV6-3, the J call TRBJ2-6, with a weak D call TRBD2 (5 bases). From germline, CDR1 is MNHEY and CDR2 SVGEGT. The CDR3 has 15 residues. Trimming shortened V by 2 bases and J by 4 bases, and 9 bases separated the two germline ends. The CDR3 loop reads CASSYEGRGANVLTF. The CDR3, as DNA: TGTGCCAGCAGTTACGAAGGGAGAGGGGCCAACGTCCTGACTTTC.

In this sample, this clone turned up a few times. V and J are TRBV7-2 and TRBJ2-1, with D tentatively TRBD1 (6 bases). V dropped 3 bases and J dropped 10 bases, with 10 bases sitting between them. The CDR3 length is 12 residues. Looked up from germline, CDR1 is SGHTA and CDR2 is FQGNSA. The CDR3 bases are TGTGCCAGCAGCTTTTCTGGGACAGAGCAGTTCTTC. This encodes CASSFSGTEQFF.

This chain connects TRBV19 to TRBJ1-5, with D tentatively TRBD1 (5 bases). Germline CDR1 is LNHDA and CDR2 is SQIVND (reference sequence). V was clipped by 1 base and J by 6 bases, with 7 bases between them. The CDR3 consists of 13 residues. In nucleotides, the CDR3 is TGTGCCAGTAGTATAGTTCAGGGTCAGCCCCAGCATTTT. Amino acid sequence: CASSIVQGQPQHF. Filled out from reference TRBV19 and TRBJ1-5, the complete variable domain reads DGGITQSPKYLFRKEGQNVTLSCEQNLNHDAMYWYRQDPGQGLRLIYYSQIVNDFQKGDIAEGYSVSREKKESFPLTVTSAQKNPTAFYLCASSIVQGQPQHFGDGTRLSIL.

The chain carries TRBV7-9 and TRBJ2-7, with D possibly TRBD2 on 5 matching bases. CDR1 is SEHNR, CDR2 FQNEAQ, per germline (reference sequence). Trimming took 5 bases from V and 4 from J, leaving 12 bases between them. The CDR3 sequence is 13 residues long. The CDR3 spells CASSNPWEYEQYF. CDR3 sequence (DNA): TGTGCCAGCAGCAACCCTTGGGAGTACGAGCAGTACTTC. Combining the CDR3 with reference TRBV7-9 and TRBJ2-7 gives the whole variable domain DTGVSQNPRHKITKRGQNVTFRCDPISEHNRLYWYRQTLGQGPEFLTYFQNEAQLEKSRLLSDRFSAERPKGSFSTLEIQRTEQGDSAMYLCASSNPWEYEQYFGPGTRLTVT.

V gene TRBV6-5 combines with J gene TRBJ1-1; D may be TRBD1 (6 bases). Germline V gene lookup returns CDR1 MNHEY and CDR2 SVGAGI. The CDR3 extends over 13 amino acids. The V end lost 8 bases, the J end lost 1 base, and 11 bases lay between the germline ends. In DNA form, the CDR3 reads TGTGCCAGCCTTAGGACAGCGAACACTGAAGCTTTCTTT. Translated: CASLRTANTEAFF.